The T cell receptor beta chain described here comes from a study of cytomegalovirus exposure and HLA in healthy donors. Study-wide findings and caveats: A few chains linked to CMV were shown in vitro to be specific for CMV antigens. Exclusion as indistinguishable affected some V segments, including TRBV6-2 and TRBV6-3.

This CDR3 comprises 12 residues. CDR1 and CDR2 from the germline V gene are GTSNPN and SVGIG (reference sequence). A word on this clone: Its antigen is as yet unknown.

This PCR relied on a set of 60 Vbeta primers and 13 Jbeta primers. Using immunoSEQ multiplex PCR, the repertoire was profiled, and TCRdb retains in-frame clones only, with some absent. This specimen shows about 140,000 clones; the ten leading clones hold 0.8% to 1%. This receptor was taken from a male donor in good health and CMV-seronegative. Sequenced input: PBMCs. This chain uses TRBV30 with TRBJ1-2; the D gene is possibly TRBD1 (5 bases). The DNA for the CDR3 is TGTGCATCATCAGGGCCTTACCATGGCTACACCTTC. This encodes CASSGPYHGYTF.